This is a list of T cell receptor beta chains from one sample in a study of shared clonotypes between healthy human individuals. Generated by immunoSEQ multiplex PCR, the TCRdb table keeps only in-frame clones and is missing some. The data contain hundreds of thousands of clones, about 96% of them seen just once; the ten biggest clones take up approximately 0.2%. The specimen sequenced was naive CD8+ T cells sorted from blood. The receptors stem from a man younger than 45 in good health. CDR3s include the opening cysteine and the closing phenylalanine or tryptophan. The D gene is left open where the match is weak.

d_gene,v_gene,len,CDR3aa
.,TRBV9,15,CASSVLYDQGTEAFF
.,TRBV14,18,CASSQELSLAHNSYEQYF
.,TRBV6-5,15,CASSYLVGKADEQFF
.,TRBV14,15,CASSQDRSGRGIQYF
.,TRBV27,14,CASSFGGDNQPQHF
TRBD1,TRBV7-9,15,CASSRGQGIKNEQFF
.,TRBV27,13,CASRPLGTGELFF
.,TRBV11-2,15,CASSSQGGGYNEQFF
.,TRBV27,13,CASSWARANEQYF
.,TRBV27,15,CASSSSPSPIWTQYF
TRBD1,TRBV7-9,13,CASSPKTGYEQYF
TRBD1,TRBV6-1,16,CASSAHRDRVHNEQFF
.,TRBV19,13,CASSMRQGYEQYF
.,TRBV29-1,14,CSVESTRQGLPQYF
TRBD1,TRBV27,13,CASSLAGGDEQFF
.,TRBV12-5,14,CASGHRDGAYEQYF
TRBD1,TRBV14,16,CASSQNRQGIAETQYF
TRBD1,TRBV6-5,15,CASSPRDRGGQPQHF
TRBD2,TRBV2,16,CASRGLAGLKTYEQYF
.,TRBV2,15,CASRGRLRTNEKLFF
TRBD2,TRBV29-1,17,CSALGLAGEPNTGELFF
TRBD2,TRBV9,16,CASSVAGLAGTDTQYF
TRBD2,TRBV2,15,CASSEGTSLIYEQYF
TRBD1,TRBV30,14,CAWEGQQLTDTQYF
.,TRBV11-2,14,CASSLEMGSYEQYF
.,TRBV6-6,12,CASSYNAGGAFF
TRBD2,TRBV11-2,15,CASSLLGGGPYEQYF
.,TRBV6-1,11,CASTLGNEQFF
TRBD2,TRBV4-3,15,CASSQGTLAGYEQYF
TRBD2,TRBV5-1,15,CASSLEVAGVDEQFF
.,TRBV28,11,CASRQIYEQYF
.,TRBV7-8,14,CASSLDGGGYEQYF
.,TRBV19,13,CASSGGVTSEQYF
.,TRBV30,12,CAWSVSASNAFF
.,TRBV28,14,CASSLLAAYNEQFF
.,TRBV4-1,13,CASSPGRFQPQHF
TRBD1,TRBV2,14,CASSQQGAATEAFF
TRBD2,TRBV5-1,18,CASSLETSGSLWEDTQYF
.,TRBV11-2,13,CASSVGNNQPQHF